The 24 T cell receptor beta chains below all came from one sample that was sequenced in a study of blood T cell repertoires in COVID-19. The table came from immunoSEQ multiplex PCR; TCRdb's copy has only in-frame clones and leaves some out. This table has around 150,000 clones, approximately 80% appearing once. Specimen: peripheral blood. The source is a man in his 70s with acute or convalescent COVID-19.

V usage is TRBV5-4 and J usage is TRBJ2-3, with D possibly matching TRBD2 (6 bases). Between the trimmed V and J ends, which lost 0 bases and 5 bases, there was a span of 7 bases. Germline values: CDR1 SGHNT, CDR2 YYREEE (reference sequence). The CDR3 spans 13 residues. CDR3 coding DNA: TGTGCCAGCAGCTTGGTCGGGGGAGATACGCAGTATTTT. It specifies CASSLVGGDTQYF.

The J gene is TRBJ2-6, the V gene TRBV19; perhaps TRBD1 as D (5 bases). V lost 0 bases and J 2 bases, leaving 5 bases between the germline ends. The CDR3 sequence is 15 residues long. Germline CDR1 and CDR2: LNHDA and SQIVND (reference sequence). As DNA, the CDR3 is TGTGCCAGTAGTATAGACAGGGCTGGGGCCAACGTCCTGACTTTC. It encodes CASSIDRAGANVLTF.

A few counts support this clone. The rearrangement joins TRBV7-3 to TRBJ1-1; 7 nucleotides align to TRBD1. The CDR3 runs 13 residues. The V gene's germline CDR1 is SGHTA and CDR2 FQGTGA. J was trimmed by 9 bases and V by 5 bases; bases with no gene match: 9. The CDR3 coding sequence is TGTGCCAGCAGCCCGGACAGGCGAATGAAAGCTTTCTTT. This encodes CASSPDRRMKAFF.

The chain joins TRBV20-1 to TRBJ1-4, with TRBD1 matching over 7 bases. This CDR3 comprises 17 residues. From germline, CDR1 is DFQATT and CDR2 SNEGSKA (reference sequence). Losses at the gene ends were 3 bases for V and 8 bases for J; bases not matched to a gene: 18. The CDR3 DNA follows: TGCAGTGCTAGTTCCCCTACAGGGGTGGGGCAAAGGGAAAAACTGTTTTTT. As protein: CSASSPTGVGQREKLFF.

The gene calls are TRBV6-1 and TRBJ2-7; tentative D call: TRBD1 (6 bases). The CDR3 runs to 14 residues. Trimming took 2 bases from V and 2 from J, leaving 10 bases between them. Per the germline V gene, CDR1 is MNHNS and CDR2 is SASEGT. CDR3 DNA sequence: TGTGCCAGCAGTGAACAGACAGGTCCCTACGAGCAGTACTTC. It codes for CASSEQTGPYEQYF.

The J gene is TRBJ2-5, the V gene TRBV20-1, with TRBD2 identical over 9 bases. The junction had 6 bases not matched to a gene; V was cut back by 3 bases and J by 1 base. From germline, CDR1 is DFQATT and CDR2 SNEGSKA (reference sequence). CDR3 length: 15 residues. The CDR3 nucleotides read TGCAGTGCTAGTCCCAGCGGGGGGCCCCAAGAGACCCAGTACTTC. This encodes CSASPSGGPQETQYF.

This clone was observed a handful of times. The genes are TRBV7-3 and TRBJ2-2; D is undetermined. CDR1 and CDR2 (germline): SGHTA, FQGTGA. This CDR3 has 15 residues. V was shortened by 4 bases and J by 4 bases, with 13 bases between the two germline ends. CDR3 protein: CASSSSALSTGELFF. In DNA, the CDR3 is TGTGCCAGCAGCTCCTCCGCCCTGAGCACCGGGGAGCTGTTTTTT.

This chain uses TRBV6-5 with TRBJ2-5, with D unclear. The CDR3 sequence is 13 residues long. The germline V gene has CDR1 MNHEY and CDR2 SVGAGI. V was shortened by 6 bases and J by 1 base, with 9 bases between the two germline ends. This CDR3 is CASSPVSQETQYF. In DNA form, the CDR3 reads TGTGCCAGCAGCCCAGTTTCCCAAGAGACCCAGTACTTC.

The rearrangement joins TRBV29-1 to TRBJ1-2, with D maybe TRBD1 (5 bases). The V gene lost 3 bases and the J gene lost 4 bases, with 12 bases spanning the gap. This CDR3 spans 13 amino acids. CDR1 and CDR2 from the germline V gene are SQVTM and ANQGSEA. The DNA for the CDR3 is TGCAGCGTTGAGGGGCGTGGGCCCTATGGCTACACCTTC. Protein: CSVEGRGPYGYTF. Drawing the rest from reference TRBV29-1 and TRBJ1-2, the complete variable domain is SAVISQKPSRDICQRGTSLTIQCQVDSQVTMMFWYRQQPGQSLTLIATANQGSEATYESGFVIDKFPISRPNLTFSTLTVSNMSPEDSSIYLCSVEGRGPYGYTFGSGTRLTVV.

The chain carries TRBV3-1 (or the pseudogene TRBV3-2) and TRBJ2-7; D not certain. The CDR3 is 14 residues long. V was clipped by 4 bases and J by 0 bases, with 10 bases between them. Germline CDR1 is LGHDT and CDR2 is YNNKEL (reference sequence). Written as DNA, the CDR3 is TGTGCCAGCAGCCCTGGAGTACACTCCTACGAGCAGTACTTC. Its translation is CASSPGVHSYEQYF.

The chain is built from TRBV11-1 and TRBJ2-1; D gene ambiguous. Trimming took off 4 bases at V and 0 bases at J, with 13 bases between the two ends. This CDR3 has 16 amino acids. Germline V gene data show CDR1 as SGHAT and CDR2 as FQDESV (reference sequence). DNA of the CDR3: TGTGCCAGCAGCTCCAGACTGACGGGCTCCTACAATGAGCAGTTCTTC. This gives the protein CASSSRLTGSYNEQFF.

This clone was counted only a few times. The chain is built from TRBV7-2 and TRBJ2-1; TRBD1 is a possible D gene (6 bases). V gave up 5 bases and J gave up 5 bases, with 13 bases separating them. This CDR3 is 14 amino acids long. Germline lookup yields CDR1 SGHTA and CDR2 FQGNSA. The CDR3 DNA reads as TGTGCCAGCAGCCGTGGACAGAAAAACAATGAGCAGTTCTTC. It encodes CASSRGQKNNEQFF.

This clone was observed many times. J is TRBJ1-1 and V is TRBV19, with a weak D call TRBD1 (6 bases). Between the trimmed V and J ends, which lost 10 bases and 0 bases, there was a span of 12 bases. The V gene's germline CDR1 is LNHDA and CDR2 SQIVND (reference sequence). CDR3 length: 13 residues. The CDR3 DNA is TGTGCCATCTCGGACAGACTGAACACTGAAGCTTTCTTT. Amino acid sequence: CAISDRLNTEAFF.

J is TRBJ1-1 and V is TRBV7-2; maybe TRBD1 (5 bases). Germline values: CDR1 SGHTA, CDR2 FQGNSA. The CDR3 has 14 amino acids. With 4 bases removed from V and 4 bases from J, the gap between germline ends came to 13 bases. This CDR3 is CASSSRGGGTEAFF. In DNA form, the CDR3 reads TGTGCCAGCAGCTCACGAGGCGGGGGCACTGAAGCTTTCTTT. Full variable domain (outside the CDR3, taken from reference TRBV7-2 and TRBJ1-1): GAGVSQSPSNKVTEKGKDVELRCDPISGHTALYWYRQSLGQGLEFLIYFQGNSAPDKSGLPSDRFSAERTGGSVSTLTIQRTQQEDSAVYLCASSSRGGGTEAFFGQGTRLTVV.

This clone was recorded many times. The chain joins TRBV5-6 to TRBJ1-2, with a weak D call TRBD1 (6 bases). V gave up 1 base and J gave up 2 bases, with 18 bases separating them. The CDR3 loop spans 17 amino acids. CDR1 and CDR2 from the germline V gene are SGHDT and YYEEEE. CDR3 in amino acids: CASSLFTGGELNYGYTF. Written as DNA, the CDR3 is TGTGCCAGCAGCTTGTTTACGGGGGGCGAACTCAACTATGGCTACACCTTC.

The CDR3 is CASSDRGVPTQGVYHYGYTF. Written as DNA, the CDR3 is TGTGCCAGCAGTGACAGGGGGGTACCAACACAGGGTGTCTACCACTATGGCTACACCTTC. The chain joins TRBV6-1 to TRBJ1-2; 7 bases map to TRBD1. Germline V gives CDR1 MNHNS, CDR2 SASEGT. The CDR3 has 20 amino acids. Trimming took 3 bases from V and 3 from J; bases not matched to a gene: 22.

The CDR3 nucleotides read TGTGCCAGCAACCCCGGGACAGGGCGCCGGGAGCTGTTTTTT. This translates into CASNPGTGRRELFF. The V call is TRBV6-5, the J call TRBJ2-2; TRBD1 matches at 9 bases. V was clipped by 7 bases and J by 9 bases; unmatched bases: 9. Germline CDR1 MNHEY, CDR2 SVGAGI. The CDR3 spans 14 residues.

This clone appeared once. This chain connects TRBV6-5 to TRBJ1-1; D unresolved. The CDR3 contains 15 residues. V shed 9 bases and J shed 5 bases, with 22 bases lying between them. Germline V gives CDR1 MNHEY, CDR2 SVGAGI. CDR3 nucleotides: TGTGCCAGTCGACCGGCCCTAGCAGTGGTAACTGAAGCTTTCTTT. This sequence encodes CASRPALAVVTEAFF.

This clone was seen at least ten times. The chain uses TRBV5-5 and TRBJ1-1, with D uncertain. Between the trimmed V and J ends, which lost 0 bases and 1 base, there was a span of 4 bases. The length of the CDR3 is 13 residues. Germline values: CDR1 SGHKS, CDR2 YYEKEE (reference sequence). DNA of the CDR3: TGTGCCAGCAGCTTGGACAGGAACACTGAAGCTTTCTTT. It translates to CASSLDRNTEAFF.

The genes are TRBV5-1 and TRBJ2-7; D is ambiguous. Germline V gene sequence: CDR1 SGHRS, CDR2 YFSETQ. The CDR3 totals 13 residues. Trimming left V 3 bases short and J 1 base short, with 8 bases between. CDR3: CASSSAASYEQYF. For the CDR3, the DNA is TGCGCCAGCAGCTCTGCGGCATCCTACGAGCAGTACTTC.

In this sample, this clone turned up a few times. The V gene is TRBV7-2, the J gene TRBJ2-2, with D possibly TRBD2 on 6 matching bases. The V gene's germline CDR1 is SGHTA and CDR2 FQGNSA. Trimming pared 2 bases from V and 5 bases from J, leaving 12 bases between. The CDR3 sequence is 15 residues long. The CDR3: CASSLNGGATGELFF. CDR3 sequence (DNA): TGTGCCAGCAGCTTAAACGGGGGTGCAACCGGGGAGCTGTTTTTT.

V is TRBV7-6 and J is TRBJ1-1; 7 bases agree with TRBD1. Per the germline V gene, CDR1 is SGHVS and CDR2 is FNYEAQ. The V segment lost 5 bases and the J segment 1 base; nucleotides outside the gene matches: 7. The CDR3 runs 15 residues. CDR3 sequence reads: CASSLFQGGNTEAFF. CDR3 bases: TGTGCCAGCAGCCTCTTCCAGGGGGGGAACACTGAAGCTTTCTTT.

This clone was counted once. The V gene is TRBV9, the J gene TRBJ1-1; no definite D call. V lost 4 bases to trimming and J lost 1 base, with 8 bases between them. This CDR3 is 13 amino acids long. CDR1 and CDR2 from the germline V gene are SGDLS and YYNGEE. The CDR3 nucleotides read TGTGCCAGCAGCCTCTATCAGAACACTGAAGCTTTCTTT. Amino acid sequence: CASSLYQNTEAFF. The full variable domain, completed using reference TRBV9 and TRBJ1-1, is DSGVTQTPKHLITATGQRVTLRCSPRSGDLSVYWYQQSLDQGLQFLIQYYNGEERAKGNILERFSAQQFPDLHSELNLSSLELGDSALYFCASSLYQNTEAFFGQGTRLTVV.

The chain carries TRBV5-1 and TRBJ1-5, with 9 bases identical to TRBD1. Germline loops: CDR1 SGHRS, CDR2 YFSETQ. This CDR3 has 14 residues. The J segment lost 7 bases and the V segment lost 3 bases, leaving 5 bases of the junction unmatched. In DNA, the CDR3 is TGCGCCAGCAGCTATACAGGGGGCGGACAGCCCCAGCATTTT. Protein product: CASSYTGGGQPQHF.